A selection of T cell receptor beta chains follows, all from one sample in a study of blood T cell repertoires in COVID-19. Generated by immunoSEQ multiplex PCR, the TCRdb table keeps only in-frame clones and is missing some. Of hundreds of thousands of clones in the sample, roughly 85% were seen once. The sequencing input was peripheral blood. The receptors were sampled from a man between 18 and 29 years old with active or convalescent COVID-19. The CDR3 runs from the conserved cysteine through the conserved F or W. A D gene is named only where the DNA matches it firmly. Only part of the rows carry a size: once, few, many, or a class if the clone is expanded.

clone_size j_call v_call d_call cdr3_length cdr3_nt cdr3_aa
NA TRBJ2-1 TRBV19 NA 15 TGTGCCAGTAGTCCCCTTTCCGGGTCCTACAATGAGCAGTTCTTC CASSPLSGSYNEQFF
NA TRBJ2-5 TRBV30 NA 13 TGTGCCTGGAGTCCGGACAGCCAAGAGACCCAGTACTTC CAWSPDSQETQYF
NA TRBJ2-7 TRBV6-5 TRBD2 16 TGTGCCAGCAGTTACTCAATTGGACTAGCGGGAGTCGAGCAGTACTTC CASSYSIGLAGVEQYF
NA TRBJ1-4 TRBV9 NA 14 TGTGCCAGCAGCGTAGGTGGGACAAGCGAAAAACTGTTTTTT CASSVGGTSEKLFF
NA TRBJ2-7 TRBV6-5 TRBD2 15 TGTGCCAGCAGTCTAGGGACTGGGACTAGCGGCGAGCAGTACTTC CASSLGTGTSGEQYF
NA TRBJ1-5 TRBV6-1 NA 17 TGTGCCAGCAGTGGTCAGGGAGTGGGGCGCGGGGTGCAGCCCCAGCATTTT CASSGQGVGRGVQPQHF
NA TRBJ2-7 TRBV28 TRBD1 14 TGTGCCAGCACCCCTGGGGACAGGGCCTACGAGCAGTACTTC CASTPGDRAYEQYF
NA TRBJ1-1 TRBV5-6 NA 14 TGTGCCAGCAGCTTGGGACAGCAGAACACTGAAGCTTTCTTT CASSLGQQNTEAFF
once TRBJ1-4 TRBV11-1 TRBD1 15 TGTGCCAGCAGCACCGGGACAGGGGTCGATGAAAAACTGTTTTTT CASSTGTGVDEKLFF
once TRBJ1-6 TRBV6-2/TRBV6-3 NA 15 TGTGCCAGCAGTCAGGGGTTGGGAAGAAATTCACCCCTCCACTTT CASSQGLGRNSPLHF
NA TRBJ2-1 TRBV6-5 TRBD2 15 TGTGCCAGCAGACTAGCGGGGAGCTCCTACAATGAGCAGTTCTTC CASRLAGSSYNEQFF
NA TRBJ2-7 TRBV7-6 NA 15 TGTGCCAGCAGCTCCAGCCAATCAGGCCATTACGAGCAGTACTTC CASSSSQSGHYEQYF
NA TRBJ2-1 TRBV7-2 NA 17 TGTGCCAGCAGCTTACAGGAAGAGACAGCTACCTTTGGTGAGCAGTTCTTC CASSLQEETATFGEQFF
NA TRBJ1-1 TRBV5-4 TRBD1 14 TGTGCCAGCTCCTTGGGGACAGGGGCTGGTATCGCTTTCTTT CASSLGTGAGIAFF
NA TRBJ2-3 TRBV7-3 TRBD2 16 TGTGCCAGCAGCTTAACTAGCGGGAGGGGCGGGGATACGCAGTATTTT CASSLTSGRGGDTQYF